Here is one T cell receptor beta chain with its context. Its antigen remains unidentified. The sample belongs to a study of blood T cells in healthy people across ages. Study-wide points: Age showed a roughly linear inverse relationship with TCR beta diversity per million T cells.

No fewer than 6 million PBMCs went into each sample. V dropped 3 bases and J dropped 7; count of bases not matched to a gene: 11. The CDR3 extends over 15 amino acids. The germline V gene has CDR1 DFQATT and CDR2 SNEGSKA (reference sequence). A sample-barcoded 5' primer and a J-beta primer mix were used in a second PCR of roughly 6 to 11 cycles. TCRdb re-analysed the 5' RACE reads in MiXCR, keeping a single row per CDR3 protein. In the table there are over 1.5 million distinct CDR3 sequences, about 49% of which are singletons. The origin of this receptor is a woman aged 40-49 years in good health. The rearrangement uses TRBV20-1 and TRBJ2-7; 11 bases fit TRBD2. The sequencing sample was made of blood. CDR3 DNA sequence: TGCAGTGCTAGTCCCTTAGCGGGGGGGTACAATGAGCAGTACTTC. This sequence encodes CSASPLAGGYNEQYF.